The source of this T cell receptor (beta chain) is a study of memory CD4+ T cells and cytomegalovirus serostatus (dated by TCRdb to the late 2010s). About the study as a whole: The 35 or so healthy Belgian adults in the cohort included 9 who were CMV seropositive and roughly 24 who were CMV seronegative. To replicate a published TCR-based CMV serostatus classifier, the study sequenced CD4+ memory TCRbeta repertoires from a Belgian cohort whose cytomegalovirus serostatus was known. Study-wide findings and limitations: Among the approximately 160 previously reported CMV-associated TCRbeta sequences, 67 showed up in the CD4+ memory repertoires, with each one found in between one and five individuals. CMV serostatus prediction reached a median bootstrapped AUC of approximately 0.95 with the original framework and 0.91 with a US-trained random forest. On the Belgian cohort, the classifier based on the original framework reached a median bootstrapped AUC of roughly 0.94, with a 95% CI of 0.76-1.00. Only CD4+CD45RO+ memory cells were sequenced, unlike the original study, which covered naive and memory CD4+ and CD8+ populations. The results were read as suggesting that the CMV-associated TCR signature is, for the most part, present in the CD4+ memory repertoire.

Of note for this clone: Its antigen is not yet known. Per-nucleotide qualities are absent, and no much larger clonotype sits a single base away.

A FACSAria II was used to sort memory CD4+ T cells, defined as single viable CD3+CD4+CD8-CD45RO+ cells. To determine CMV serostatus, a Roche Elecsys assay was used that detects serum IgG against CMV pp150, pp28, p38 and p52. Following thawing, total CD4+ T cells were enriched through positive selection using CD4 magnetic microbeads. The samples came from a separate study whose specific focus was interrogating the CD4+ T cell memory repertoire. Peripheral blood mononuclear cells were isolated and cryopreserved according to standard operating procedures, and serum was kept at -80 degrees C. CD3-PerCP (BW264/56), CD4-APC (RPA-T4), CD45RO-PE (UCHT1) and CD8-Pacific Orange (3B5) antibodies were used for staining, and non-viable cells were excluded with Sytox blue. The junction carries 3 bases between V and J, which are trimmed by 5 bases and 5 bases respectively. The germline V gene encodes CDR1 SEHNR and CDR2 FQNEAQ (reference sequence). Spanning cysteine to phenylalanine, the CDR3 consists of 11 amino acids. Kept here is only the CDR3 DNA, which spans 33 bases and is read in frame from base 1.

The Quick-DNA Microprep Kit was used to extract genomic DNA from the sorted cells. Amplification of TCRbeta DNA was done with the immunoSEQ hsTCRbeta kit, following the protocol from the manufacturer. TCRbeta libraries were sequenced on an Illumina MiSeq instrument. The published analysis was carried out like this. Removing out-of-frame sequences left fewer than 2.5 million distinct TCRbeta sequences, an average of approximately 61,000 per individual. Each individual was scored using the number of some 150 previously reported CMV-associated TCRbeta sequences that the individual carried and the total number of productive distinct TCRbeta sequences. A beta-binomial model was reimplemented in Python, and scikit-learn random forests with default parameters were trained on data from the US cohort. On the Belgian cohort, classifier performance was reported as the median AUC, along with percentile confidence intervals, across 10,000 bootstrap iterations. TCRdb took over this immuneACCESS table, retaining in-frame rearrangements with V and J assigned. Such tables are incomplete; in checked studies, under half of the missing clones stem from an unresolved V gene, and the remainder is unexplained. D and trimming were read from the DNA, whereas the V and J calls and clone size are those reported in that table. The sample records about 42,000 clones, 65% to 80% of which are singletons. The ten largest clones represent around 0.5% of the sample.

Material: memory CD4+ T cells from blood. The chain joins TRBV7-9 to TRBJ2-2; no confident D gene assignment can be made. The source of this sequence is an adult in good health and CMV-seronegative. The CDR3 here reads CASSPTGELFF. The DNA is TGTGCCAGCAGCCCTACCGGGGAGCTGTTTTTT.